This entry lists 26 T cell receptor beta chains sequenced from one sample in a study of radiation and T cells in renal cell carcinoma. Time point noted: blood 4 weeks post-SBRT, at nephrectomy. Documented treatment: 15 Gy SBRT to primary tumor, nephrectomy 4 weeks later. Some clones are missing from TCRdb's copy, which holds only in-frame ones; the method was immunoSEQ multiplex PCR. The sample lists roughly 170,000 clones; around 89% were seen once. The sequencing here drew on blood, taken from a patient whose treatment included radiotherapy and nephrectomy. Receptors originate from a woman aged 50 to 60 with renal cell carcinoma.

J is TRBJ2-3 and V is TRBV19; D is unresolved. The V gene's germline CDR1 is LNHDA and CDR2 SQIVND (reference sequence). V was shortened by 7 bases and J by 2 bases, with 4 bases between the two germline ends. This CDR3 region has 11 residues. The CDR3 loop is CASTDTDTQYF. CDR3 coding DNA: TGTGCCAGTACGGACACAGATACGCAGTATTTT.

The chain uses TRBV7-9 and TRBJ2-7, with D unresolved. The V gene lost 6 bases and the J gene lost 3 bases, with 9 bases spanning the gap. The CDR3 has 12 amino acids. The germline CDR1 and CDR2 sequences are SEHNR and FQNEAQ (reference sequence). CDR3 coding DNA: TGTGCCAGCAGTCGTGTTAGCTACGAGCAGTACTTC. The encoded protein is CASSRVSYEQYF.

The CDR3 loop reads CASSREDRVYEQYF. The CDR3 region has the DNA TGCGCCAGCAGCCGAGAGGACAGGGTGTACGAGCAGTACTTC. The V gene is TRBV5-1, the J gene TRBJ2-7, with 8 bases lining up with TRBD1. This CDR3 region has 14 residues. The V and J ends lost 4 bases and 4 bases, in that order; junction bases with no gene match: 7. Germline V CDR1 and CDR2: SGHRS, YFSETQ.

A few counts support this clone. In DNA form, the CDR3 reads TGCAGCATACGACAGGGTACAGGGACTGAAGCTTTCTTT. It specifies CSIRQGTGTEAFF. The chain carries TRBV29-1 and TRBJ1-1; 7 positions match TRBD1. Per the germline V gene, CDR1 is SQVTM and CDR2 is ANQGSEA. V gave up 8 bases and J gave up 5 bases; unmatched junction bases: 11. This CDR3 has 13 amino acids.

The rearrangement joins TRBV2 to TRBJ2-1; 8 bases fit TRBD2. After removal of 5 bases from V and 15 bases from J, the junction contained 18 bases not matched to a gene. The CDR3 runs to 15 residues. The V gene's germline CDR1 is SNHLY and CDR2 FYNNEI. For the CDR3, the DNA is TGTGCCAGCAGTTACTCGGGACTAGATCCCCACTATCTGTTCTTC. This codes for CASSYSGLDPHYLFF.

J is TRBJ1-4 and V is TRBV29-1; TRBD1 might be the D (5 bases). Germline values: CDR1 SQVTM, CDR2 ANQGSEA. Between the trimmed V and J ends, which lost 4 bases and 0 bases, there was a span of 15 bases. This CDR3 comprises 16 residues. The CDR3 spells CSVASGGLATNEKLFF. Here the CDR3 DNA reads TGCAGCGTTGCCTCGGGGGGTCTAGCAACTAATGAAAAACTGTTTTTT.

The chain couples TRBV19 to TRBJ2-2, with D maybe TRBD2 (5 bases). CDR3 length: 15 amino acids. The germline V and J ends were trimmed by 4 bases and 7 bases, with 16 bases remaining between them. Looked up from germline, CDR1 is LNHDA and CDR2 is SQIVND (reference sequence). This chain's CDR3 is CASSTNDRRVGELFF. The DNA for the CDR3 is TGTGCCAGTAGTACCAACGACCGGCGGGTCGGGGAGCTGTTTTTT.

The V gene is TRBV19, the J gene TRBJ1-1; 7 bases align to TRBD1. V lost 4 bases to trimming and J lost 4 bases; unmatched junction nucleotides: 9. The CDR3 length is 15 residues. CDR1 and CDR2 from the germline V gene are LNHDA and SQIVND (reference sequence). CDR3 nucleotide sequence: TGTGCCAGTAGTAGAAACAGGGGCGGTGGCACTGAAGCTTTCTTT. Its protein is CASSRNRGGGTEAFF.

The CDR3 protein is CASSHNRGGHSGNTIYF. In DNA form, the CDR3 reads TGTGCCAGCAGCCATAACAGGGGAGGGCACTCTGGAAACACCATATATTTT. The chain carries TRBV7-9 and TRBJ1-3; 7 nucleotides line up with TRBD1. Germline V CDR1 and CDR2: SEHNR, FQNEAQ (reference sequence). CDR3 size: 17 residues. Trimming removed 5 bases from V and 0 bases from J; junction bases left unmatched: 10.

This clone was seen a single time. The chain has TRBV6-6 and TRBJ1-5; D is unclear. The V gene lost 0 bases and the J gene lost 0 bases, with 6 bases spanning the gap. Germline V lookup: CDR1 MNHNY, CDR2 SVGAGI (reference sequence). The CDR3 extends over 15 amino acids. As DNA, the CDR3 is TGTGCCAGCAGTTACTCCAGCTATAGCAATCAGCCCCAGCATTTT. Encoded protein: CASSYSSYSNQPQHF.

The CDR3 spells CASSQVRSYEQYF. Here the CDR3 DNA reads TGCGCCAGCAGCCAAGTTAGGTCCTACGAGCAGTACTTC. The rearrangement joins TRBV4-1 to TRBJ2-7; D is unclear. Germline V gene data show CDR1 as MGHRA and CDR2 as YSYEKL. Trimming removed 1 base at V and 1 base at J, with 5 bases between. The CDR3 runs 13 residues.

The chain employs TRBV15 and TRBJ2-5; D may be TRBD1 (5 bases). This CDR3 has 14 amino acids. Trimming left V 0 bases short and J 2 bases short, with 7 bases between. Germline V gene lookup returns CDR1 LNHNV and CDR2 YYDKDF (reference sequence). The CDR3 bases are TGTGCCACCAGCAGAGAGGGGCAGCAAGAGACCCAGTACTTC. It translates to CATSREGQQETQYF.

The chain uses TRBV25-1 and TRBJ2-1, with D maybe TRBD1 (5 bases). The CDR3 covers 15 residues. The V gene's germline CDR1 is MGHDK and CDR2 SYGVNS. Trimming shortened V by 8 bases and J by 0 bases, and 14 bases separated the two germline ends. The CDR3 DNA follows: TGTGCCAGCTCGGAGACAGCCGTCTCCTACAATGAGCAGTTCTTC. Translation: CASSETAVSYNEQFF.

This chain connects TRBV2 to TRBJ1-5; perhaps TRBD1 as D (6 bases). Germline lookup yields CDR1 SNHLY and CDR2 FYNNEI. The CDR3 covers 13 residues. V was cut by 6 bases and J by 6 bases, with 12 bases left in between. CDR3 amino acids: CASRLQGIQPQHF. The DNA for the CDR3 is TGTGCCAGCAGATTACAGGGAATTCAGCCCCAGCATTTT.

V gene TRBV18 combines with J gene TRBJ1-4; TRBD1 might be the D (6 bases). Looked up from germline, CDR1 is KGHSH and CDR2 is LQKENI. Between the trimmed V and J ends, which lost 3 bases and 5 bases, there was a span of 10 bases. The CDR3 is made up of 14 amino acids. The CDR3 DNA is TGTGCCAGCTCACCCAGGACAGAGAATGAAAAACTGTTTTTT. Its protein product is CASSPRTENEKLFF.

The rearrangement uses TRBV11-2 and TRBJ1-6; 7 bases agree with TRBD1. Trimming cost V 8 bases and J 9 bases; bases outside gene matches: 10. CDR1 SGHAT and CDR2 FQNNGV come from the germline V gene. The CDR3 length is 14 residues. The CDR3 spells CASRPDRVGSPLHF. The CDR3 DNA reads TGTGCCAGCCGACCCGACAGGGTGGGTTCACCCCTCCACTTT.

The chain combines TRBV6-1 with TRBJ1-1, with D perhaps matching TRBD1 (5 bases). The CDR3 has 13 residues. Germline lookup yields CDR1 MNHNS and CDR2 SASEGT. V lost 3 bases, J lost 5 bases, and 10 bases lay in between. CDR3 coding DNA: TGTGCCAGCAGTGACGAGGGGAAGACTGAAGCTTTCTTT. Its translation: CASSDEGKTEAFF.

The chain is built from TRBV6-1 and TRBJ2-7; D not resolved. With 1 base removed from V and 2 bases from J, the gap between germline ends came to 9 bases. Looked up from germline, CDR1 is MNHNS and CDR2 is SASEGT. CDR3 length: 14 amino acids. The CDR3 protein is CASSEGGWTYEQYF. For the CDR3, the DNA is TGTGCCAGCAGTGAAGGAGGCTGGACCTACGAGCAGTACTTC.

CDR3 in amino acids: CASSLGPGLRNTGELFF. In DNA form, the CDR3 reads TGTGCCAGCAGCTTAGGACCGGGGCTTCGGAACACCGGGGAGCTGTTTTTT. This chain uses TRBV7-2 with TRBJ2-2; D tentatively fits TRBD1 or TRBD2 (5 bases each). The CDR3 is 17 residues long. In germline, CDR1 is SGHTA, CDR2 FQGNSA. V was cut by 1 base and J by 1 base, with 13 bases left in between. Full variable domain (outside the CDR3, taken from reference TRBV7-2 and TRBJ2-2): GAGVSQSPSNKVTEKGKDVELRCDPISGHTALYWYRQSLGQGLEFLIYFQGNSAPDKSGLPSDRFSAERTGGSVSTLTIQRTQQEDSAVYLCASSLGPGLRNTGELFFGEGSRLTVL.

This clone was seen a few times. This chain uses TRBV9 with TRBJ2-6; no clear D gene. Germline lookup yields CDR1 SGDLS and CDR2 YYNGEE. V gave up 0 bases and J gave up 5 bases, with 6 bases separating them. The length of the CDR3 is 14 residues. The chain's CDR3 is CASSVEIWANVLTF. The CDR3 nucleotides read TGTGCCAGCAGCGTAGAAATCTGGGCCAACGTCCTGACTTTC.

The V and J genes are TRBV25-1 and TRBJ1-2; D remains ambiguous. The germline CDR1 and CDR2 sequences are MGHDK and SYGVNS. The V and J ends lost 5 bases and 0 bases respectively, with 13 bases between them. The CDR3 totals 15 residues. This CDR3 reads CASSTTVRANYGYTF. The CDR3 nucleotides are TGTGCCAGCAGTACAACAGTGAGAGCTAACTATGGCTACACCTTC.

CDR3 sequence: CASSKDLSGGYGYTF. The CDR3 region has the DNA TGTGCCAGCAGCAAGGATCTATCCGGGGGCTATGGCTACACCTTC. V usage is TRBV6-5 and J usage is TRBJ1-2, with D maybe TRBD1 (5 bases). The ends were cut back, 6 bases at V and 4 bases at J, with 18 bases in the middle. Germline lookup yields CDR1 MNHEY and CDR2 SVGAGI. The CDR3 sequence is 15 residues long.

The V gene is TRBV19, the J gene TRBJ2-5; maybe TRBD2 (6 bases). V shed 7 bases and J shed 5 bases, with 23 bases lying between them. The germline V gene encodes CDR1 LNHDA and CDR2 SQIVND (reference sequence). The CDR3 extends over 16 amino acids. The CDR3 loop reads CASTSGPRLGGETQYF. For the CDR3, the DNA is TGTGCCAGTACCTCGGGACCACGACTTGGGGGGGAGACCCAGTACTTC.

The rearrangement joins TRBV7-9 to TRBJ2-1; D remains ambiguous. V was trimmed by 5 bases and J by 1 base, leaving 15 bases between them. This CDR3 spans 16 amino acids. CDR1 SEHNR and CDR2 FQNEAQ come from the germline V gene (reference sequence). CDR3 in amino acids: CASSIVIGGSYNEQFF. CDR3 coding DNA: TGTGCCAGCAGCATTGTGATAGGTGGGTCCTACAATGAGCAGTTCTTC.

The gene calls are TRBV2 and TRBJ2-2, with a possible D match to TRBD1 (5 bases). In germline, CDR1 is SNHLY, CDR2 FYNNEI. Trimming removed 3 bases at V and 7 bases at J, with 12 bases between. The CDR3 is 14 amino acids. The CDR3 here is CASSEGPPSGELFF. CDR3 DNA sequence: TGTGCCAGCAGTGAGGGGCCCCCGAGCGGGGAGCTGTTTTTT.

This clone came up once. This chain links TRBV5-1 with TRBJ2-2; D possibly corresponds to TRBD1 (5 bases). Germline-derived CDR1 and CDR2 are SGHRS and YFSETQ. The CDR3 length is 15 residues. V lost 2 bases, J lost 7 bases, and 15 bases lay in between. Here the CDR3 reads CASSLSGPEVGELFF. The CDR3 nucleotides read TGCGCCAGCAGCTTATCAGGGCCTGAGGTCGGGGAGCTGTTTTTT. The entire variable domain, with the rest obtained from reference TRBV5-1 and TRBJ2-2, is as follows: KAGVTQTPRYLIKTRGQQVTLSCSPISGHRSVSWYQQTPGQGLQFLFEYFSETQRNKGNFPGRFSGRQFSNSRSEMNVSTLELGDSALYLCASSLSGPEVGELFFGEGSRLTVL.